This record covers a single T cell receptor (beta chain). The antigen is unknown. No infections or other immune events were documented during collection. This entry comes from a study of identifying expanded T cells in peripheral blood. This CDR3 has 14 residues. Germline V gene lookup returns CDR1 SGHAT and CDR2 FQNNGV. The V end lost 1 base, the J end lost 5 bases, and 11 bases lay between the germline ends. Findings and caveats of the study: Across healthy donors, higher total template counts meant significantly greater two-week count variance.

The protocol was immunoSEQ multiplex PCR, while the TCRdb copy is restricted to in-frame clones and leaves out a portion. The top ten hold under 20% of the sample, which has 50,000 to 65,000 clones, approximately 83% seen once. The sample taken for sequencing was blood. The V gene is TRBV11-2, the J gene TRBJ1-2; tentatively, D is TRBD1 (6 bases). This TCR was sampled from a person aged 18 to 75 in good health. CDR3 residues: CASSLAHRDYGYTF. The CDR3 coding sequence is TGTGCCAGCAGCTTAGCCCACAGGGATTATGGCTACACCTTC.